The 24 T cell receptor beta chains below were found in one sample sequenced in a study of vaccination and CD4 T cells after COVID-19. Treatment here: approximately 9-day PBMC culture with coronavirus spike peptide pools or control peptides (ViraFEST assay). Which antigens these TCRs recognize remains unknown. Sequenced with the Oncomine TCR Beta short-read assay was DNA taken from cultured CD4+ T cells. TCRdb itself ran the PCR reads through MiXCR, one entry per CDR3 protein. Of tens of thousands of distinct CDR3 sequences listed, 40% to 50% are singletons. Sequenced material: CD4+ T cells from blood, cultured in vitro, taken before SARS-CoV-2 vaccination. These receptors came from a human donor who received a COVID-19 vaccine.

This clonotype was observed a handful of times. This sequence joins TRBV2 and TRBJ2-1; 15 nucleotides agree with TRBD2. This CDR3 contains 14 residues. Trimming at V came to 9 bases and at J to 6 bases, leaving 3 bases not matched to a gene. Looked up from germline, CDR1 is SNHLY and CDR2 is FYNNEI. CDR3 sequence (DNA): TGTGCCAGACAGGGACTAGCGGGGGGCAATGAGCAGTTCTTC. As protein: CARQGLAGGNEQFF.

CDR3 amino acids: CASSPRSVEVTEAFF. DNA of the CDR3: TGTGCCAGCTCACCCCGATCGGTTGAGGTCACTGAAGCTTTCTTT. This rearrangement joins TRBV18 to TRBJ1-1; D is unresolved. The ends were cut back, 3 bases at V and 4 bases at J, with 15 bases in the middle. This CDR3 contains 15 residues. Germline values: CDR1 KGHSH, CDR2 LQKENI.

This chain links TRBV20-1 with TRBJ1-1; possible D gene TRBD1, 6 bases. CDR1 and CDR2 (germline): DFQATT, SNEGSKA (reference sequence). The ends were cut back, 0 bases at V and 1 base at J, with 15 bases in the middle. The CDR3 runs 16 residues. The DNA of the CDR3 is TGCAGTGCTAGAGACAGGGAACGGGGGGCGAACACTGAAGCTTTCTTT. Encoded protein: CSARDRERGANTEAFF.

The CDR3 DNA reads TGCGCCAGCAGCTTGGTAGGACAGAGCTCTGGGGCCAACGTCCTGACTTTC. Its protein product is CASSLVGQSSGANVLTF. The chain carries TRBV5-1 and TRBJ2-6; tentatively, D is TRBD1 (6 bases). Trimming took 0 bases from V and 0 from J, leaving 10 bases between them. This CDR3 has 17 amino acids. Germline CDR1 and CDR2: SGHRS and YFSETQ.

This clonotype is labeled medium-sized. This chain links TRBV7-9 with TRBJ1-2, with D tentatively TRBD1 (5 bases). CDR1 and CDR2 (germline): SEHNR, FQNEAQ (reference sequence). The CDR3 consists of 13 residues. Trimming removed 5 bases from V and 1 base from J, with 8 bases in between. The CDR3 protein is CASSPRVNYGYTF. Written as DNA, the CDR3 is TGTGCCAGCAGCCCCAGGGTTAACTATGGCTACACCTTC.

This clonotype was seen a handful of times. V gene TRBV6-1 combines with J gene TRBJ1-5; weak D call: TRBD1 (5 bases). The CDR3 runs to 12 residues. Trimming stripped 6 bases from V and 5 bases from J, with 8 bases between. Germline CDR1 MNHNS, CDR2 SASEGT. CDR3 sequence (DNA): TGTGCCAGCAGGACGGGGGATCAGCCCCAGCATTTT. Amino acids: CASRTGDQPQHF.

This clonotype was recorded a few times. The V call is TRBV5-1, the J call TRBJ1-6, with D hard to call. V shed 2 bases and J shed 9 bases, with 12 bases lying between them. The CDR3 runs to 14 residues. Germline-derived CDR1 and CDR2 are SGHRS and YFSETQ. The CDR3 bases are TGCGCCAGCAGCTTAAGTGGGTTGGGTTCACCCCTCCACTTT. This gives the protein CASSLSGLGSPLHF.

The J gene is TRBJ1-2, the V gene TRBV19; D remains ambiguous. The germline V and J ends were trimmed by 7 bases and 5 bases, with 26 bases remaining between them. The germline V gene encodes CDR1 LNHDA and CDR2 SQIVND (reference sequence). The CDR3 is 17 amino acids. The CDR3, as DNA: TGTGCCAGTACCATATCGAATAACCGCGTATCTCTATATGGCTACACCTTC. Residues: CASTISNNRVSLYGYTF.

This clonotype was counted between two and nine times. The chain employs TRBV15 and TRBJ1-1; possible D gene TRBD1, 5 bases. The CDR3 runs 16 residues. V lost 1 base to trimming and J lost 2 bases, with 14 bases between them. Germline lookup yields CDR1 LNHNV and CDR2 YYDKDF (reference sequence). For the CDR3, the DNA is TGTGCCACCAGCAGAGGTAAACAGGCACCAAACACTGAAGCTTTCTTT. Translated: CATSRGKQAPNTEAFF. Variable domain in full (rest from reference TRBV15 and TRBJ1-1): DAMVIQNPRYQVTQFGKPVTLSCSQTLNHNVMYWYQQKSSQAPKLLFHYYDKDFNNEADTPDNFQSRRPNTSFCFLDIRSPGLGDTAMYLCATSRGKQAPNTEAFFGQGTRLTVV.

The chain couples TRBV9 to TRBJ2-5; 7 bases map to TRBD1. Germline V gene lookup returns CDR1 SGDLS and CDR2 YYNGEE. V shed 4 bases and J 5 bases; nucleotides not matched to a gene: 8. CDR3 length equals 14 residues. CDR3 DNA sequence: TGTGCCAGCAGCCGTCCGGGACAGACGGAGACCCAGTACTTC. Protein product: CASSRPGQTETQYF.

This clonotype was seen a handful of times. The rearrangement joins TRBV2 to TRBJ1-2; TRBD1 agrees at 8 bases. J was trimmed by 0 bases and V by 4 bases; bases with no gene match: 4. The CDR3 has 15 amino acids. Germline lookup yields CDR1 SNHLY and CDR2 FYNNEI. The CDR3 DNA reads TGTGCCAGCAGTGTGCCACAGGGGGCTAACTATGGCTACACCTTC. Its translation: CASSVPQGANYGYTF.

The chain has TRBV30 and TRBJ2-5; TRBD1 agrees at 8 bases. Germline assignment: CDR1 GTSNPN and CDR2 SVGIG (reference sequence). This CDR3 region has 14 residues. Trimming removed 5 bases from V and 7 bases from J; junction bases left unmatched: 12. CDR3 DNA: TGTGCCTGGGTTAACAGGGGGGCGCCAGGGACCCAGTACTTC. Amino acids: CAWVNRGAPGTQYF.

The chain links TRBV11-3 to TRBJ2-7; 7 bases map to TRBD2. The CDR3 consists of 15 residues. J gave up 0 bases and V 3 bases, and 5 bases lay outside the gene matches. Germline V gives CDR1 SGHNT, CDR2 YENEEA. The chain's CDR3 is CASSFGLVRSYEQYF. The CDR3 nucleotides read TGTGCCAGCAGCTTCGGACTAGTCCGCTCCTACGAGCAGTACTTC. Full variable domain (outside the CDR3, taken from reference TRBV11-3 and TRBJ2-7): EAGVVQSPRYKIIEKKQPVAFWCNPISGHNTLYWYLQNLGQGPELLIRYENEEAVDDSQLPKDRFSAERLKGVDSTLKIQPAELGDSAVYLCASSFGLVRSYEQYFGPGTRLTVT.

A single count supports this clonotype. One end of the junction fails to match germline, which may point to a read error. V gene TRBV5-4 combines with J gene TRBJ2-5, with D hard to call. The germline CDR1 and CDR2 sequences are SGHNT and YYREEE (reference sequence). CDR3 length: 14 amino acids. CDR3 residues: CASSLAGDQKTQYF. The CDR3 DNA reads TGTGCCAGCAGCTTGGCCGGCGACCAAAAGACCCAGTACTTC.

This clonotype was detected a few times. The J gene is TRBJ2-5, the V gene TRBV24-1, with 8 bases that match TRBD1. Germline V gene sequence: CDR1 KGHDR, CDR2 SFDVKD. CDR3 length: 15 amino acids. The ends lost 5 bases at V and 4 bases at J; junction bases unmatched: 8. The DNA of the CDR3 is TGTGCCACCAGTGGACGGACAGGGTCGGGAGAGACCCAGTACTTC. Translation gives CATSGRTGSGETQYF.

The chain combines TRBV4-2 with TRBJ1-1; D perhaps matches TRBD1 (5 bases). Germline lookup yields CDR1 LGHNA and CDR2 YNFKEQ. With 4 bases removed from V and 2 bases from J, the gap between germline ends came to 11 bases. This CDR3 region has 14 residues. Here the CDR3 reads CASSRQRGNTEAFF. In DNA form, the CDR3 reads TGTGCCAGCAGCCGACAGAGGGGTAACACTGAAGCTTTCTTT.

The rearrangement links TRBV24-1 to TRBJ2-2; no clear D gene. The germline V and J ends were trimmed by 8 bases and 1 base, with 7 bases remaining between them. In germline, CDR1 is KGHDR, CDR2 SFDVKD. The CDR3 has 13 residues. CDR3 region: CATNGRNTGELFF. CDR3 nucleotides: TGTGCCACCAATGGGCGGAACACCGGGGAGCTGTTTTTT.

This clonotype was counted between two and nine times. The V and J genes are TRBV6-1 and TRBJ2-2; D unclear. The CDR3 is 15 amino acids. CDR1 is MNHNS, CDR2 SASEGT, per germline. The ends were cut back, 4 bases at V and 6 bases at J, with 15 bases in the middle. The CDR3 here is CASSARDSSAGELFF. The CDR3 coding sequence is TGTGCCAGCAGTGCAAGGGATTCGTCGGCCGGGGAGCTGTTTTTT.

The chain links TRBV20-1 to TRBJ1-2, with 10 nucleotides matching TRBD1. The V segment lost 3 bases and the J segment 2 bases; nucleotides outside the gene matches: 0. CDR1 and CDR2 (germline): DFQATT, SNEGSKA (reference sequence). The CDR3 length is 13 residues. The CDR3 loop is CSARGQGNYGYTF. The CDR3 DNA reads TGCAGTGCTAGGGGACAGGGGAACTATGGCTACACCTTC.

This clonotype was seen only a few times. The chain carries TRBV20-1 and TRBJ2-7, with 10 bases aligning to TRBD2. The CDR3 length is 14 residues. CDR1 is DFQATT, CDR2 SNEGSKA, per germline (reference sequence). With V trimmed by 5 bases and J by 0 bases, 4 bases remained unmatched. DNA for the CDR3: TGCAGTGCTTCCGGGACTAGCGACTCCTACGAGCAGTACTTC. Translated, it gives CSASGTSDSYEQYF.

V gene TRBV12-3 or TRBV12-4 combines with J gene TRBJ1-3; D is unresolved. The CDR3 consists of 14 residues. Trimming removed 1 base from V and 4 bases from J, with 8 bases in between. This CDR3 is CASSLVFGGNTIYF. For the CDR3, the DNA is TGTGCCAGCAGTTTAGTGTTTGGGGGAAACACCATATATTTT.

This clonotype appeared a few times. This rearrangement joins TRBV12-5 to TRBJ1-2, with TRBD1 matching 9 bases. This CDR3 contains 14 residues. Germline CDR1 and CDR2: LGHNT and FRNRAP. V was clipped by 5 bases and J by 4 bases; unmatched bases: 5. DNA of the CDR3: TGTGCTAGTGGTACCCGGGGACAGGGCTATGGCTACACCTTC. Amino acid sequence: CASGTRGQGYGYTF.

This chain joins TRBV28 and TRBJ2-6, with unresolved D. The CDR3 runs to 15 residues. Germline CDR1 is MDHEN and CDR2 is SYDVKM. Trimming removed 5 bases at V and 3 bases at J, with 11 bases between. The CDR3 region has the DNA TGTGCCAGCAGTCCACTGACGGGTGGGGCCAACGTCCTGACTTTC. Its protein product is CASSPLTGGANVLTF.

J is TRBJ2-7 and V is TRBV30, with a possible D match to TRBD2 (7 bases). The CDR3 length is 12 residues. Trimming cost V 2 bases and J 5 bases, with 10 bases left between them. Looked up from germline, CDR1 is GTSNPN and CDR2 is SVGIG (reference sequence). The DNA of the CDR3 is TGTGCCTGGAGTACAGGGACTAACGAGCAGTACTTC. As protein: CAWSTGTNEQYF.